This T cell receptor beta chain originates from a study of molecular identifiers for immune sequencing clone quantification (dated by TCRdb to 2016 to 2019). The study in broad terms: For a replicate experiment, RNA from approximately 20,000 or 98,000 naive CD8 T cells was divided into five aliquots, and four of the five aliquots were sequenced. This methods study used CD8 T cells to benchmark TCR RNA copy counting and molecular-identifier clustering-based TCR repertoire sequencing (MIDCIRS). Study-level results and caveats: Modeling gave 3 to 3.5 recovered TCR RNA copies per cell versus about 10 by digital PCR, implying 25% to 30% capture efficiency. Highly expanded clone sizes could be underestimated because identical TCR molecules may share a barcode. Naive libraries contained spiked-in Jurkat TCR RNA (roughly 10 copies' worth), which is not part of the donor repertoire. When barcode sub-clustering was not used, chimeric consensus sequences inflated TCR diversity, with chimeras reaching as high as 47%. A single cell's worth of spiked-in Jurkat TCR RNA was reported detectable even among one million naive CD8 T cells. Clones above 20 RNA copies held over 97% of molecules in CMV-specific effector cells but under 1% in naive cells.

This clonotype occurred once. Its antigen is currently not known. At one boundary the junction diverges from the germline segment, which might be a read error. Library preparation employed PCR. The listed sequencing device is Illumina HiSeq 4000. Preparation of bulk TCR libraries followed a previously described approach, with the TCR primers listed in Table S5. The Qiagen AllPrep DNA/RNA kit was used to purify total RNA. Reads from multiple sequencing runs of the same library were pooled before analysis. The original methods were these. Reads were retained only if their TCR constant sequence matched exactly, and those retained reads were trimmed to 150 nt and grouped according to their 12-nt molecular barcodes. Reads in each barcode group were sub-clustered using a 15% Levenshtein threshold, and a quality-weighted consensus sequence was built for each RNA molecule. Non-functional sequences were filtered out, along with any lower-count sequence sitting one edit away from another sequence. Based on a fit of two negative binomial distributions, barcode sub-clusters having less than 20% of the maximum read count were discarded. Clones were called with MiXCR by TCRdb after fastp trimmed the public reads at Q25, and only in-frame beta chains were retained. Each CDR3 protein gets just one entry, which takes the most common genes and DNA from the rows behind it. TCRdb, not the original authors, processed these V and J calls. The sample profile shows 40,000 to 45,000 distinct CDR3 sequences; about 19% of them were found once. Together, the top ten hold more than 0.95% of the sample.

Naive CD8 T cell libraries were made from 20,000 to 1,000,000 sorted cells using 10%, 30% or 50% of purified RNA. Naive CD8 T cells, defined as CD8+CD4-CCR7+CD45RA+, were FACS-sorted into RLT Plus buffer on a BD FACSAria II. Around 10 TCR copies' worth of Jurkat RNA were spiked into roughly 19,000-1,000,000 naive CD8 T cell samples to test detection sensitivity. Enrichment of CD8 T cells was performed with RosetteSep CD8+ T Cell Enrichment Cocktail and Ficoll-Paque, after which ACK red cell lysis was carried out. As encoded in the germline V gene, CDR1 is MGHRA while CDR2 is YSYEKL. The CDR3, cysteine through phenylalanine, is 10 amino acids long. Just the 30-base CDR3 DNA is kept, in frame starting at base 1.

The V and J genes are TRBV4-1 and TRBJ1-5; 7 bases in the middle match TRBD1. This TCR was sampled from a human donor in good health. Some libraries in this study had Jurkat cell RNA spiked in. The sequencing sample was made of naive CD8+ T cells from blood, with Jurkat cell RNA spiked in. The cell subset or site label of this sample denotes: FACS-sorted CD8+CD4-CCR7+CD45RA+ naive T cells. The DNA reads TGCACCAGCAAGGGACAGCCCCAACATTTT. It specifies CTSKGQPQHF.